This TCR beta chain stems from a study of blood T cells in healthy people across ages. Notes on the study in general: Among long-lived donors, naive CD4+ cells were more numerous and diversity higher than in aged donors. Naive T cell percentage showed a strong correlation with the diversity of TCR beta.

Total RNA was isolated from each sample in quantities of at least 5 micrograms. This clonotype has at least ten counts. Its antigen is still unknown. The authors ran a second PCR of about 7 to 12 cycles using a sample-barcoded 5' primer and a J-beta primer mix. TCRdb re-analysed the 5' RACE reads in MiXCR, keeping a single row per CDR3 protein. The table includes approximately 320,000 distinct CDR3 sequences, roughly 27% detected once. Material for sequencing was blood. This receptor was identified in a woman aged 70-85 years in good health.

CDR3 in DNA: TGCGCCAGCAGCTTCGGATCCTCTGGGGCCAACGTCCTGACTTTC. This sequence encodes CASSFGSSGANVLTF. The V and J genes are TRBV5-1 and TRBJ2-6; D is unresolved. Per the germline V gene, CDR1 is SGHRS and CDR2 is YFSETQ. The CDR3 consists of 15 residues. The germline V and J ends were trimmed by 2 bases and 0 bases, with 6 bases remaining between them.